The next 23 T cell receptor beta chains were all read from a single sample in a study of monozygotic twins with inflammatory bowel disease. After re-calling the 5' RACE reads, TCRdb lists one entry per CDR3 protein, DNA absent. This table holds about 450,000 distinct CDR3 sequences. Sequencing was performed on blood. These receptors all come from a human donor with ulcerative colitis or Crohn's disease, or a healthy co-twin of an affected twin (not recorded which).

This sequence joins TRBV20-1 and TRBJ2-1; the D call from TCRdb, TRBD2, cannot be confirmed without DNA. Germline V gene lookup returns CDR1 DFQATT and CDR2 SNEGSKA (reference sequence). This CDR3 has 13 residues. CDR3 residues: CSASGLSYNEQFF.

This rearrangement joins TRBV7-8 to TRBJ2-7. CDR1 and CDR2 (germline): SGHVS, FQNEAQ. This CDR3 contains 13 residues. The CDR3 protein is CASSLGRLDKQYF.

This sequence joins TRBV18 and TRBJ1-6; TCRdb reports TRBD1, a call that lacks DNA to check it against. CDR3 size: 15 residues. Germline values: CDR1 KGHSH, CDR2 LQKENI. CDR3 protein: CASSLLGQGNSPLHF.

V gene TRBV9 combines with J gene TRBJ2-5. Germline loops: CDR1 SGDLS, CDR2 YYNGEE. This CDR3 has 16 amino acids. The CDR3: CASSVSGHLRGETQYF.

This chain joins TRBV7-9 and TRBJ1-1; TCRdb names TRBD1, which stays unverified in the absence of DNA. In germline, CDR1 is SEHNR, CDR2 FQNEAQ (reference sequence). This CDR3 spans 15 amino acids. CDR3 sequence: CASSLTGPMNTEAFF.

The chain recombines TRBV5-6 with TRBJ1-3. This CDR3 has 16 residues. Germline CDR1 and CDR2: SGHDT and YYEEEE. CDR3: CASSPAGGPGGNTIYF.

The gene calls are TRBV24-1 and TRBJ2-5; TCRdb reports TRBD1, a call that lacks DNA to check it against. CDR1 KGHDR and CDR2 SFDVKD come from the germline V gene. The CDR3 has 13 residues. CDR3: CATSEVDRETQYF.

This chain links TRBV14 with TRBJ1-4; TCRdb's assignment of TRBD1 cannot be checked, as there is no DNA. CDR1 and CDR2 (germline): SGHDN, FVKESK. The CDR3 is 14 amino acids. The CDR3 is CASSPSDRVGKLFF.

The gene calls are TRBV20-1 and TRBJ1-5; without DNA, the TCRdb call of TRBD1 cannot be checked. The CDR3 consists of 13 residues. The germline CDR1 and CDR2 sequences are DFQATT and SNEGSKA (reference sequence). The chain's CDR3 is CSARTQGAQPQHF.

The chain carries TRBV7-2 and TRBJ1-6. The CDR3 consists of 14 residues. Germline-derived CDR1 and CDR2 are SGHTA and FQGNSA. CDR3 loop: CASSHPGGNSPLHF.

This chain links TRBV18 with TRBJ2-2; the D call of TRBD1 rests on TCRdb alone, since no DNA is present to check it. Per the germline V gene, CDR1 is KGHSH and CDR2 is LQKENI. The CDR3 runs to 16 residues. This CDR3 reads CASSPTQNRDTGELFF.

The chain uses TRBV5-6 and TRBJ2-7. Germline CDR1 is SGHDT and CDR2 is YYEEEE. This CDR3 has 13 amino acids. CDR3 loop: CASSFSDSYEQYF.

The chain links TRBV20-1 to TRBJ2-2; absent DNA, TCRdb's TRBD1 call cannot be checked. CDR3 length equals 15 residues. CDR1 is DFQATT, CDR2 SNEGSKA, per germline (reference sequence). The CDR3 sequence: CSASLGAANTGELFF.

V usage is TRBV10-3 and J usage is TRBJ2-1; the D call of TRBD2 rests on TCRdb alone, since no DNA is present to check it. The CDR3 totals 18 residues. CDR1 ENHRY and CDR2 SYGVKD come from the germline V gene. CDR3 sequence: CAISGGGPGPSSYNEQFF.

The chain carries TRBV20-1 and TRBJ2-1; absent DNA, TCRdb's TRBD2 call cannot be checked. The CDR3 spans 20 residues. CDR1 is DFQATT, CDR2 SNEGSKA, per germline (reference sequence). The CDR3 sequence: CSARAFGTSGRNAPVNEQFF.

The chain employs TRBV12-3 or TRBV12-4 and TRBJ1-3; absent DNA, TCRdb's TRBD1 call cannot be checked. The CDR3 extends over 16 amino acids. CDR3 protein: CASSAGGVASGNTIYF.

The rearrangement links TRBV7-2 to TRBJ2-2. Germline-derived CDR1 and CDR2 are SGHTA and FQGNSA. The length of the CDR3 is 14 residues. The CDR3 reads CASSFDGSPGELFF. Supplemented by reference TRBV7-2 and TRBJ2-2, the full variable domain reads GAGVSQSPSNKVTEKGKDVELRCDPISGHTALYWYRQSLGQGLEFLIYFQGNSAPDKSGLPSDRFSAERTGGSVSTLTIQRTQQEDSAVYLCASSFDGSPGELFFGEGSRLTVL.

The rearrangement joins TRBV29-1 to TRBJ1-2; the TRBD1 assignment by TCRdb is unverifiable without DNA. The germline V gene encodes CDR1 SQVTM and CDR2 ANQGSEA. The CDR3 extends over 13 amino acids. The CDR3 reads CSVPGTGGYGYTF. The full variable domain, completed using reference TRBV29-1 and TRBJ1-2, is SAVISQKPSRDICQRGTSLTIQCQVDSQVTMMFWYRQQPGQSLTLIATANQGSEATYESGFVIDKFPISRPNLTFSTLTVSNMSPEDSSIYLCSVPGTGGYGYTFGSGTRLTVV.

The rearrangement uses TRBV25-1 and TRBJ2-2; TCRdb's D call of TRBD1 is untestable without DNA. CDR1 and CDR2 from the germline V gene are MGHDK and SYGVNS. The CDR3 covers 15 residues. The CDR3 here is CASSEDSRGTGELFF.

The genes are TRBV4-1 and TRBJ2-1; there is no DNA to check the TCRdb D call of TRBD2. The CDR3 consists of 19 residues. Germline CDR1 and CDR2: MGHRA and YSYEKL. The CDR3 reads CASSQDRSYAGNLDNEQFF.

This sequence joins TRBV5-6 and TRBJ1-5. The length of the CDR3 is 13 residues. Per the germline V gene, CDR1 is SGHDT and CDR2 is YYEEEE. The CDR3 here is CASSLGRSGPQHF.

The genes are TRBV7-8 and TRBJ1-5; checking the TCRdb D call of TRBD1 is not possible without DNA. Germline CDR1 and CDR2: SGHVS and FQNEAQ. This CDR3 comprises 13 residues. This CDR3 is CASSAQGNQPQHF.

The gene calls are TRBV2 and TRBJ1-5. CDR1 and CDR2 (germline): SNHLY, FYNNEI. The CDR3 is 13 residues long. CDR3 protein: CASTATNNQPQHF.